Listed below are T cell receptor beta chains from one sample, sequenced in a study of T cell changes during pregnancy in multiple sclerosis. Profiled with immunoSEQ multiplex PCR; TCRdb holds only in-frame clones, not every one. Of 43,000 or so clones detected, around 90% appear once; the ten largest clones hold roughly 2%. The source material was peripheral blood, sampled in the first trimester of pregnancy. The receptors originated from a female donor with multiple sclerosis, enrolled in a pregnancy study. CDR3s include the opening cysteine and the closing phenylalanine or tryptophan. Fields, in order: J gene, V gene, clone size, D gene, CDR3 DNA, CDR3 protein. The D gene is left open where the match is weak. Only some rows state a clone size, as once, few, many or a class for expanded clones.

TRBJ1-4 TRBV7-2 - TRBD1 TGTGCCAGCAGCTTAGCGGTTGGGACAGTCCTCGGAAGGGAAAAACTGTTTTTT CASSLAVGTVLGREKLFF
TRBJ2-2 TRBV5-6 - TRBD1 TGTGCCAGCAGCGAGACAGGGGGCCGTACCGGGGAGCTGTTTTTT CASSETGGRTGELFF
TRBJ1-1 TRBV4-1 once - TGCGCCAACGTCGAGGGGGACACTGAAGCTTTCTTT CANVEGDTEAFF
TRBJ2-2 TRBV7-6 - - TGTGCCAGCAGCTTATTCTCAGGTAGCGGGAACACCGGGGAGCTGTTTTTT CASSLFSGSGNTGELFF
TRBJ2-2 TRBV7-9 - TRBD1 TGTGCCAGCAGACGGACAGGGGCGGACACCGGGGAGCTGTTTTTT CASRRTGADTGELFF
TRBJ1-5 TRBV7-2 - - TGTGCCAGCAGCTACGGGGGGGATCAGCCCCAGCATTTT CASSYGGDQPQHF
TRBJ2-3 TRBV20-1 few TRBD1 TGCAGTGCTGACAGGGCAGATACGCAGTATTTT CSADRADTQYF
TRBJ2-7 TRBV11-2 - - TGTGCCAGCAGTTCCGGGACAATCGCCGAGCAGTACTTC CASSSGTIAEQYF
TRBJ2-2 TRBV2 - - TGTGCCAGCTCCTTTCGCCGGGGTGGAGGGACCGGGGAGCTGTTTTTT CASSFRRGGGTGELFF
TRBJ2-5 TRBV7-9 - TRBD2 TGTGCCAGCAGCTTACTAGCGGGGGGCGGAGAGACCCAGTACTTC CASSLLAGGGETQYF
TRBJ2-1 TRBV7-3 - TRBD2 TGTGCCAGCAGCTTAAATAGGGCTAGCGGGCGGTTCTTC CASSLNRASGRFF
TRBJ2-7 TRBV5-6 - TRBD1 TGTGCCAGCAGCTGGACAGGGTCTGGAGAGCAGTACTTC CASSWTGSGEQYF
TRBJ1-2 TRBV19 few - TGTGCCAGTAGTAGGGCGGGGAGCTACACCTTC CASSRAGSYTF
TRBJ2-7 TRBV12-5 - TRBD1 TGTGCTAGTGGTTTGTCTCGACAGGGTACCGACGAGCAGTACTTC CASGLSRQGTDEQYF
TRBJ1-1 TRBV11-2 - - TGTGCCAGCAGCTTAAAGACGGGTTTCCAGATGAACACTGAAGCTTTCTTT CASSLKTGFQMNTEAFF
TRBJ2-7 TRBV29-1 - - TGCAGCGTCCTACTCCGTTTCCGGGGCGAGCAGTACTTC CSVLLRFRGEQYF
TRBJ1-5 TRBV7-2 - - TGTGCCAGCAGCCCGGGGGGGTACGGGCGCAATCAGCCCCAGCATTTT CASSPGGYGRNQPQHF
TRBJ2-1 TRBV4-2 many TRBD2 TGTGCCAGCAGCCAAGATCTGGGGGGGGGATCGGATGAGCAGTTCTTC CASSQDLGGGSDEQFF
TRBJ1-1 TRBV5-6 - - TGTGCCAGCAGCTTCCCAGGACAGACTATCCACTTTGCTGAAGCTTTCTTT CASSFPGQTIHFAEAFF
TRBJ2-5 TRBV11-2 - TRBD2 TGTGCCAGCAGCTTATCGGGACTAGTGAGAGAGACCCAGTACTTC CASSLSGLVRETQYF
TRBJ1-6 TRBV28 - - TGTGCCAGCAGTTTACCAGCGGACGGCAGTAATTCACCCCTCCACTTT CASSLPADGSNSPLHF
TRBJ2-5 TRBV19 once TRBD2 TGTGCCAGTAGTACCTATCCTAGGGTAGCGGGAGAACAAGAGACCCAGTACTTC CASSTYPRVAGEQETQYF
TRBJ1-1 TRBV9 - TRBD1 TGTGCCAGCAGCGCGGAGACAGGGGAGGTTGAAGCTTTCTTT CASSAETGEVEAFF
TRBJ2-7 TRBV7-3 - TRBD1 TGTGCCAGCAGCTTAACGGGACAGCGCGAGCAGTACTTC CASSLTGQREQYF
TRBJ2-1 TRBV9 - - TGTGCCAGCAGCGTAGGGTTGGGCCTCCAGTTCTTC CASSVGLGLQFF
TRBJ1-2 TRBV19 - - TGTGCCAGTAGGCGGGGGGACCCTTATGGCTACACCTTC CASRRGDPYGYTF
TRBJ1-3 TRBV6-1 few TRBD1 TGTGCCAGCAGCCAGGGGGCTGAAGCTGGAAACACCATATATTTT CASSQGAEAGNTIYF
TRBJ2-7 TRBV6-4 - TRBD2 TGTGCCAGCATGACTAGCGGGGGGGCCTACGAGCAGTACTTC CASMTSGGAYEQYF
TRBJ1-1 TRBV5-1 - TRBD1 TGCGCCAGCAGCCTAAACCAGGGGGCAAATCCGTTAGGGACTGAAGCTTTCTTT CASSLNQGANPLGTEAFF
TRBJ2-3 TRBV5-1 - - TGCGCCAGCAGCTTGATCGCACAGTCGACAGATACGCAGTATTTT CASSLIAQSTDTQYF
TRBJ1-2 TRBV7-9 - - TGTGCCAGCAGCCAGCAACAGGGATGGGGTGGCTACACCTTC CASSQQQGWGGYTF
TRBJ2-7 TRBV7-9 - TRBD1 TGTGCCAGCAGCTGGGACAGCTCCTACGAGCAGTACTTC CASSWDSSYEQYF
TRBJ2-3 TRBV10-1 - - TGCGCCAGCAGTAGCAGCACAGATACGCAGTATTTT CASSSSTDTQYF
TRBJ1-2 TRBV2 - - TGTGCCAGCCCTAAACGTGGCTACACCTTC CASPKRGYTF
TRBJ2-3 TRBV5-1 - TRBD2 TGCGCCAGCAGCCTCAAGGGACTAGCGGGGGGGATGGCAGATACGCAGTATTTT CASSLKGLAGGMADTQYF
TRBJ2-7 TRBV4-1 - - TGCGCCAGCAGCCAAGAAGGGGTGGTGGTCTCCTACGAGCAGTACTTC CASSQEGVVVSYEQYF
TRBJ2-1 TRBV4-3 - TRBD1 TGCGCCAGCCGGGGGACAGGGCGCAATGAGCAGTTCTTC CASRGTGRNEQFF
TRBJ2-7 TRBV7-2 - - TGTGCCAGCAGCTTAGTGCTGGGGAGCTCCTACGAGCAGTACTTC CASSLVLGSSYEQYF
TRBJ1-6 TRBV6-5 few TRBD1 TGTGCCAGCAGTTACAGGGACAGGGGGGGTTCACCCCTCCACTTT CASSYRDRGGSPLHF
TRBJ2-1 TRBV10-3 - - TGTGCCATCAGGAACAGTAAGGGGGTCGGCAATGAGCAGTTCTTC CAIRNSKGVGNEQFF
TRBJ2-1 TRBV2 - TRBD1 TGTGCCAGCAGCCCCCCCGAGGGACAGGGGTACAATGAGCAGTTCTTC CASSPPEGQGYNEQFF
TRBJ1-2 TRBV7-2 - TRBD1 TGTGCCAGCAGCGCGCGGGACAGGGGGGCTGGCTACACCTTC CASSARDRGAGYTF
TRBJ2-1 TRBV5-1 - TRBD2 TGCGCCAGCAGCTCCGGACTAGACTCCTACAATGAGCAGTTCTTC CASSSGLDSYNEQFF
TRBJ1-2 TRBV7-2 - - TGTGCCAGCAGCCCCGGAGGGGGGGCGGCGGGCTACACCTTC CASSPGGGAAGYTF
TRBJ2-7 TRBV7-2 - TRBD2 TGTGCCAGCAGCTCCAGCGGGGGGGCCGGGTACGAGCAGTACTTC CASSSSGGAGYEQYF